The 6 T cell receptor beta chains given below trace back to one sample, sequenced in a study of beta chain features in type 1 diabetes. Sequencing targeted expressed TCRB transcripts, as all isolated RNA had been reverse transcribed. Clones were read by immunoSEQ multiplex PCR, and TCRdb kept only the in-frame ones, dropping some. Seen here are about 620,000 clones, roughly a sixth observed once, and the top ten hold about 0.093%. What was sequenced was naive CD4+ T cells from blood. Every receptor here comes from a man between 18 and 35 years old in good health.

This clone was detected a few times. CDR3 region: CASSPGTGGQETQYF. CDR3 bases: TGTGCCAGCAGCCCAGGGACAGGGGGCCAAGAGACCCAGTACTTC. The chain has TRBV7-9 and TRBJ2-5; 11 positions match TRBD1. Germline V gene lookup returns CDR1 SEHNR and CDR2 FQNEAQ (reference sequence). The CDR3 has 15 residues. Germline trimming cut 5 bases from V and 1 base from J; bases unmatched to any gene: 3.

CDR3 amino acids: CASSGQTLTVIGAYGYTF. In DNA, the CDR3 is TGTGCCAGCAGCGGACAAACCCTTACAGTTATCGGCGCTTATGGCTACACCTTC. This rearrangement joins TRBV7-2 to TRBJ1-2; D is possibly TRBD1 (5 bases). This CDR3 spans 18 amino acids. Per the germline V gene, CDR1 is SGHTA and CDR2 is FQGNSA. V shed 5 bases and J shed 5 bases, with 27 bases lying between them.

This clone was seen only a few times. The chain carries TRBV18 and TRBJ1-1, with 9 bases fitting TRBD1. After removal of 7 bases from V and 5 bases from J, the junction contained 5 bases not matched to a gene. CDR1 and CDR2 (germline): KGHSH, LQKENI. This CDR3 region has 13 residues. CDR3 in DNA: TGTGCCAGCTTCGGACAGGGGAAAACTGAAGCTTTCTTT. The encoded protein is CASFGQGKTEAFF.

In this sample, this clone turned up a few times. The V and J genes are TRBV7-8 and TRBJ2-3, with D possibly matching TRBD1 (6 bases). This CDR3 region has 13 residues. V was shortened by 8 bases and J by 2 bases, with 11 bases between the two germline ends. Germline V lookup: CDR1 SGHVS, CDR2 FQNEAQ. In DNA, the CDR3 is TGTGCCAGCCAGTGGGGGCTCACAGATACGCAGTATTTT. Its protein is CASQWGLTDTQYF.

CDR3 region: CASSYLSGTDGEKLFF. The CDR3 region has the DNA TGTGCCAGCAGCTACCTCTCCGGGACGGATGGGGAAAAACTGTTTTTT. This chain joins TRBV7-6 and TRBJ1-4; tentatively, D is TRBD1 (5 bases). Germline V gene sequence: CDR1 SGHVS, CDR2 FNYEAQ. The CDR3 totals 16 residues. Trimming left V 4 bases short and J 8 bases short, with 20 bases between.

The table lists this clone with a few counts. This rearrangement joins TRBV18 to TRBJ2-7; D is tentatively TRBD1 or TRBD2 (5 bases each). Trimming took off 2 bases at V and 9 bases at J, with 14 bases between the two ends. Germline CDR1 is KGHSH and CDR2 is LQKENI. The CDR3 is 13 amino acids. CDR3 in amino acids: CASSPSQGDRQYF. The CDR3, as DNA: TGTGCCAGCTCACCATCTCAGGGAGACCGGCAGTACTTC.